Reported below is one T cell receptor (beta chain). The data are from a study of blood T cell repertoires in COVID-19. About the study: Material from acute and convalescent COVID-19 was sourced from the United States, Italy and Spain.

CDR1 MNHEY and CDR2 SVGAGI come from the germline V gene. The ends were cut back, 5 bases at V and 2 bases at J, with 6 bases in the middle. CDR3 length: 12 residues. Under the authors' procedure: Amplified reference gene primers provided the basis for estimating nucleated cell counts. Profiling relied on immunoSEQ multiplex PCR, and the TCRdb table lists in-frame clones only, not all of them. V, J and clone size reflect that table, while D and trimming were determined from the DNA. The profile shows approximately 170,000 clones, around nine tenths of them singletons. The TCR comes from a man aged 25 to 40 with acute or convalescent COVID-19. V usage is TRBV6-5 and J usage is TRBJ1-1, with no clear D. Specimen: peripheral blood. The CDR3 nucleotides read TGTGCCAGCAGTCGGAGTAACACTGAAGCTTTCTTT. Translated, it gives CASSRSNTEAFF.